These 12 T cell receptor beta chains originate from one sample sequenced in a study of neurological immune-mediated disorders (dated by TCRdb to 2018 to 2020). The library relied on 5' RACE. The sequencer was an Illumina HiSeq 2500. TCRdb redid the processing of the public reads, applying fastp at Q25 and MiXCR, and retained in-frame beta chains. Records with the same CDR3 protein are collapsed into one entry carrying the most frequent genes and DNA. A total of roughly 80,000 distinct CDR3 sequences appear in this sample, about 15% of them only once. 15% of the sample comes from the top ten. Sequencing used PBMCs. The receptors here all came from a woman in her thirties or forties in good health.

This clonotype was recorded at least ten times. The chain carries TRBV7-2 and TRBJ1-2, with unresolved D. The germline V and J ends were trimmed by 4 bases and 5 bases, with 17 bases remaining between them. In germline, CDR1 is SGHTA, CDR2 FQGNSA. The CDR3 runs to 15 residues. CDR3 loop: CASSSRLVVGYGYTF. In DNA form, the CDR3 reads TGTGCCAGCAGCTCCCGCCTGGTAGTCGGTTATGGCTACACCTTC. The whole variable domain, filled in from reference TRBV7-2 and TRBJ1-2, reads GAGVSQSPSNKVTEKGKDVELRCDPISGHTALYWYRQSLGQGLEFLIYFQGNSAPDKSGLPSDRFSAERTGGSVSTLTIQRTQQEDSAVYLCASSSRLVVGYGYTFGSGTRLTVV.

The V gene is TRBV11-2, the J gene TRBJ2-7; 9 positions agree with TRBD2. The CDR3 is 18 residues long. Germline CDR1 and CDR2: SGHAT and FQNNGV. J was trimmed by 3 bases and V by 4 bases; bases with no gene match: 16. The CDR3 region is CASSSTVSGGPRSYEQYF. The CDR3 DNA reads TGTGCCAGCAGCTCAACAGTCAGCGGGGGGCCAAGGAGCTACGAGCAGTACTTC.

This chain joins TRBV10-3 and TRBJ2-5; a possible D gene is TRBD2 (6 bases). Between the trimmed V and J ends, which lost 3 bases and 2 bases, there was a span of 7 bases. Germline-derived CDR1 and CDR2 are ENHRY and SYGVKD. This CDR3 spans 13 amino acids. Here the CDR3 reads CAISDGRQETQYF. The CDR3 nucleotides read TGTGCCATCAGTGATGGGAGGCAAGAGACCCAGTACTTC.

This clonotype was found many times. V gene TRBV21-1 combines with J gene TRBJ1-3; TRBD1 is the table's D call and was not checked against the DNA. TRBV21-1 is classified as a pseudogene. This CDR3 is 15 amino acids long. The CDR3 DNA reads TGTGCCAGCAGCGAGGGGGCCCACCCTGGAAACACCATATATTTT. Its protein is CASSEGAHPGNTIYF.

This clonotype was recorded at least ten times. This may stem from a read error, because a much larger clone lies one nucleotide away. The gene calls are TRBV6-4 and TRBJ2-1; TRBD2 matches at 13 bases. CDR3 length: 15 amino acids. Trimming removed 0 bases from V and 9 bases from J; junction bases left unmatched: 2. Per germline, CDR1 MRHNA and CDR2 SNTAGT. CDR3 residues: CASSDSTSGGSEQFF. Here the CDR3 DNA reads TGTGCCAGCAGTGACTCGACTAGCGGGGGGAGTGAGCAGTTCTTC.

This clonotype has a count of ten or more. The rearrangement joins TRBV7-2 to TRBJ1-5; D is perhaps TRBD1 (5 bases). V was clipped by 1 base and J by 2 bases, with 12 bases between them. This CDR3 region has 16 residues. Germline loops: CDR1 SGHTA, CDR2 FQGNSA. The CDR3 sequence is CASSLVGVGGNQPQHF. For the CDR3, the DNA is TGTGCCAGCAGCTTAGTAGGGGTGGGTGGCAATCAGCCCCAGCATTTT.

The V gene is TRBV5-1, the J gene TRBJ1-3; weak D call: TRBD1 (6 bases). CDR1 and CDR2 (germline): SGHRS, YFSETQ. V dropped 0 bases and J dropped 0 bases, with 19 bases sitting between them. This CDR3 comprises 19 residues. The CDR3 reads CASSLVGPGVGSSGNTIYF. In DNA, the CDR3 is TGCGCCAGCAGCTTGGTGGGTCCAGGGGTCGGCTCCTCTGGAAACACCATATATTTT.

This chain joins TRBV5-1 and TRBJ1-2; D is uncertain. V shed 3 bases and J shed 0 bases, with 9 bases lying between them. Germline V CDR1 and CDR2: SGHRS, YFSETQ. This CDR3 spans 14 amino acids. CDR3: CASSYGSANYGYTF. The CDR3 bases are TGCGCCAGCAGCTACGGGTCGGCTAACTATGGCTACACCTTC.

This clonotype was observed at least ten times. The V call is TRBV5-5, the J call TRBJ2-7, with a tentative D call TRBD2 (6 bases). Germline lookup yields CDR1 SGHKS and CDR2 YYEKEE (reference sequence). The CDR3 loop spans 15 amino acids. V gave up 2 bases and J gave up 4 bases, with 16 bases separating them. The chain's CDR3 is CASSFGRLGGYEQYV. The CDR3 DNA reads TGTGCCAGCAGCTTTGGCAGGCTGGGGGGTTACGAGCAGTACGTC.

The V gene is TRBV7-2, the J gene TRBJ2-1; 9 bases fit TRBD1. This CDR3 spans 17 amino acids. Trimming removed 2 bases from V and 8 bases from J; junction bases left unmatched: 13. Per the germline V gene, CDR1 is SGHTA and CDR2 is FQGNSA. The CDR3 DNA reads TGTGCCAGCAGCTTACGTGTGGGACAGGGAGGAAGAGATGAGCAGTTCTTC. Translation: CASSLRVGQGGRDEQFF. The whole variable domain, filled in from reference TRBV7-2 and TRBJ2-1, reads GAGVSQSPSNKVTEKGKDVELRCDPISGHTALYWYRQSLGQGLEFLIYFQGNSAPDKSGLPSDRFSAERTGGSVSTLTIQRTQQEDSAVYLCASSLRVGQGGRDEQFFGPGTRLTVL.

This clonotype was counted many times. The V gene is TRBV4-3, the J gene TRBJ1-2, with D maybe TRBD1 (5 bases). Germline assignment: CDR1 LGHNA and CDR2 YSLEER. Trimming removed 0 bases from V and 3 bases from J, with 11 bases in between. CDR3 length equals 15 residues. The CDR3 region is CASSQEVGAHYGYTF. CDR3 in DNA: TGCGCCAGCAGCCAAGAGGTCGGGGCCCACTATGGCTACACCTTC.

There are many counts of this clonotype. The V call is TRBV4-1, the J call TRBJ2-2; weak D call: TRBD1 (6 bases). This CDR3 contains 14 residues. With 5 bases removed from V and 8 bases from J, the gap between germline ends came to 15 bases. The germline V gene encodes CDR1 MGHRA and CDR2 YSYEKL. The CDR3 is CASSYNRDGGELFF. The CDR3 DNA follows: TGCGCCAGCAGCTATAACAGGGATGGTGGGGAGCTGTTTTTT.